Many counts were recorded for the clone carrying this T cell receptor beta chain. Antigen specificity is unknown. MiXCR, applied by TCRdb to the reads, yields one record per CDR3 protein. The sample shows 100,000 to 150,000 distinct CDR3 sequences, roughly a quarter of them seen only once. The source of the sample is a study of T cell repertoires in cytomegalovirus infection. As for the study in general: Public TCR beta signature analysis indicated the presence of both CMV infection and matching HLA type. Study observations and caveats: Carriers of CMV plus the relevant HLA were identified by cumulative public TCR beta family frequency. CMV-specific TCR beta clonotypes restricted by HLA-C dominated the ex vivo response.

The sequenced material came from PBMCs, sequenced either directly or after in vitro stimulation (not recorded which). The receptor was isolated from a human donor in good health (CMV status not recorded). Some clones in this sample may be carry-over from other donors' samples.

CDR3 protein: CASSFPSGRYEQFF. CDR3 nucleotide sequence: TGTGCCAGCAGTTTTCCTAGCGGGAGGTATGAGCAGTTCTTC. V is TRBV25-1 and J is TRBJ2-1; 11 nucleotides line up with TRBD2. This CDR3 is built from 14 residues. V shed 5 bases and J 8 bases; nucleotides not matched to a gene: 5. Germline-derived CDR1 and CDR2 are MGHDK and SYGVNS.